A single sample gave rise to the 5 T cell receptor beta chains below, sequenced in a study of blood T cell repertoires in COVID-19. Measured with immunoSEQ multiplex PCR; TCRdb has only the in-frame clones, and not every one. The sample records about 43,000 clones, roughly 89% being singletons. The source material was peripheral blood. Receptor source: a man in his 60s with active COVID-19.

The J gene is TRBJ1-1, the V gene TRBV7-2; D may be TRBD1 (5 bases). Germline V gene sequence: CDR1 SGHTA, CDR2 FQGNSA. The germline V and J ends were trimmed by 5 bases and 7 bases, with 11 bases remaining between them. The CDR3 consists of 12 residues. As DNA, the CDR3 is TGTGCCAGCAGCAGGGACTCTTTTGAAGCTTTCTTT. Translation: CASSRDSFEAFF.

V is TRBV24-1 and J is TRBJ2-1; TRBD1 matches at 10 bases. The CDR3 is 18 amino acids. After removal of 4 bases from V and 5 bases from J, the junction contained 13 bases not matched to a gene. Germline lookup yields CDR1 KGHDR and CDR2 SFDVKD. DNA for the CDR3: TGTGCCACCAGTGACCCGGGCACCGGGACAGGGGTCCACAATGAGCAGTTCTTC. Translating gives CATSDPGTGTGVHNEQFF.

The gene calls are TRBV12-5 and TRBJ2-1; perhaps TRBD2 as D (6 bases). Germline loops: CDR1 LGHNT, CDR2 FRNRAP. V lost 4 bases and J 4 bases, leaving 11 bases between the germline ends. The CDR3 spans 14 residues. CDR3 protein: CASGSGLNYNEQFF. CDR3 DNA: TGTGCTAGTGGTTCGGGACTGAATTACAATGAGCAGTTCTTC.

The rearrangement uses TRBV11-3 and TRBJ2-5; 7 nucleotides agree with TRBD1. The germline CDR1 and CDR2 sequences are SGHNT and YENEEA. V shed 2 bases, J shed 2 bases, and the junction held 5 bases outside the gene matches. This CDR3 region has 15 residues. The CDR3 spells CASSLSGQPQETQYF. The CDR3 region has the DNA TGTGCCAGCAGCTTATCGGGACAGCCACAAGAGACCCAGTACTTC.

The rearrangement joins TRBV11-2 to TRBJ2-5; TRBD1 aligns across 7 bases. CDR1 is SGHAT and CDR2 is FQNNGV in the germline V gene. The CDR3 consists of 15 residues. The ends lost 4 bases at V and 4 bases at J; junction bases unmatched: 9. CDR3 in DNA: TGTGCCAGCAGCTCTATACCTAACAGGGGAGAGACCCAGTACTTC. It is translated as CASSSIPNRGETQYF.